The clone carrying this T cell receptor beta chain was observed at least ten times. TCRdb re-derived calls from the RACE reads in MiXCR, one entry per CDR3 protein. In the table there are 95,000 to 150,000 distinct CDR3 sequences, about 11% of which are singletons. This sample is drawn from a study of human T cells and chemical hapten exposure. Study at large: Investigators sensitized roughly 2 cm by roughly 2 cm of upper inner arm skin with 2% DPC.

Time point: patch test 3, about 24 weeks after DPC sensitization. Treatment meaning: therapeutic diphenylcyclopropenone sensitization with weekly scalp DPC. The CDR3 contains 15 residues. With 0 bases removed from V and 3 bases from J, the gap between germline ends came to 13 bases. Germline CDR1 and CDR2: DFQATT and SNEGSKA (reference sequence). The chain carries TRBV20-1 and TRBJ2-3, with D maybe TRBD2 (6 bases). The clonotype comes from a woman aged 45-60 years with alopecia areata. Some clones in this sample may be carry-over from other donors' samples. This specimen consisted of whole blood, obtained in connection with sensitization to the hapten diphenylcyclopropenone (DPC). The CDR3 DNA is TGCAGTGCTAGAGATACGGGAGTCGGTACAGATACGCAGTATTTT. This translates into CSARDTGVGTDTQYF.